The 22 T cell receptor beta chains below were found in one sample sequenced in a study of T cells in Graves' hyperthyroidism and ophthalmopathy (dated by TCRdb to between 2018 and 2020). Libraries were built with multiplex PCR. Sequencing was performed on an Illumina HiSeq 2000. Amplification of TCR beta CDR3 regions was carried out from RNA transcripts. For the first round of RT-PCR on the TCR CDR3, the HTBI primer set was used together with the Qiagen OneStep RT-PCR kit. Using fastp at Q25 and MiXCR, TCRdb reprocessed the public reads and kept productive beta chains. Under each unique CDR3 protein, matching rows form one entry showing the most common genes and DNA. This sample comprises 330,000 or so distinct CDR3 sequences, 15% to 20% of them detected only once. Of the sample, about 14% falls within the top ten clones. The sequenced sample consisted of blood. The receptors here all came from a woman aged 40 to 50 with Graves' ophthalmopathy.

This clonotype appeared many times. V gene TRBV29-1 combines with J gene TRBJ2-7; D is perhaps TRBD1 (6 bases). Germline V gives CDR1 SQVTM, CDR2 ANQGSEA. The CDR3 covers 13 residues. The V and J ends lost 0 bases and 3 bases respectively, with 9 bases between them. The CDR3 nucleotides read TGCAGCGTTGAAGAGGCAGGGGACTACGAGCAGTACTTC. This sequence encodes CSVEEAGDYEQYF.

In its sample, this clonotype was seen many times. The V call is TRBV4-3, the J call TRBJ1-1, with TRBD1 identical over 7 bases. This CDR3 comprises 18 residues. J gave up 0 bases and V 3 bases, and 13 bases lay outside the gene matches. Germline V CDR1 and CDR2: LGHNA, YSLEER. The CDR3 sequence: CASSQASTGDSMNTEAFF. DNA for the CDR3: TGCGCCAGCAGCCAGGCTTCAACAGGGGATTCGATGAACACTGAAGCTTTCTTT.

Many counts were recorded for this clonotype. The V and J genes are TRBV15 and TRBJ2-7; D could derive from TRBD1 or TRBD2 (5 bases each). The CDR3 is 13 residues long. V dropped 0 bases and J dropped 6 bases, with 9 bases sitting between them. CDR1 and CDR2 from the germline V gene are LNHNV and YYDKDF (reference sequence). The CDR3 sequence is CATSRDGGFEQYF. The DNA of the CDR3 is TGTGCCACCAGCAGAGATGGGGGTTTCGAGCAGTACTTC.

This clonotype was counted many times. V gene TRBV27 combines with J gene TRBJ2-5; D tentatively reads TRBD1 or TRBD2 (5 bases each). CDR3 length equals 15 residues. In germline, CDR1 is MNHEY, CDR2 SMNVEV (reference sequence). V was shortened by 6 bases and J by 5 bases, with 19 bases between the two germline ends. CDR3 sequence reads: CASRPQMRGVETQYF. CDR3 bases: TGTGCCAGCAGACCGCAGATGAGGGGCGTGGAGACCCAGTACTTC.

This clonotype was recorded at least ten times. CDR3 sequence (DNA): TGTGCCAGCAGTGACAGGGTGTTCGAGACCCAGTACTTC. It encodes CASSDRVFETQYF. The V call is TRBV28, the J call TRBJ2-5, with 7 bases identical to TRBD1. V trimming: 5 bases; J trimming: 5 bases; junction bases outside the gene matches: 5. Germline values: CDR1 MDHEN, CDR2 SYDVKM. The CDR3 sequence is 13 residues long.

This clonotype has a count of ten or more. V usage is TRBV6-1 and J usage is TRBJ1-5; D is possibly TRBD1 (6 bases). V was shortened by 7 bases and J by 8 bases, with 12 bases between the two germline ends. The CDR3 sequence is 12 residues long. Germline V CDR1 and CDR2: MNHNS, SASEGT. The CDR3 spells CASTGGSKPQHF. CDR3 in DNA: TGTGCCAGCACGGGGGGCTCGAAGCCCCAGCATTTT.

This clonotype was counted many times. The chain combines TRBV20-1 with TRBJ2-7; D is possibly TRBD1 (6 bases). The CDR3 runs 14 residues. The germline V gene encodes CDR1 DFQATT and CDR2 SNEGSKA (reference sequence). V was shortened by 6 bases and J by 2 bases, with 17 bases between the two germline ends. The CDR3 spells CSAPGPTGTYEQYF. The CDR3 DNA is TGCAGTGCCCCAGGCCCTACAGGGACCTACGAGCAGTACTTC.

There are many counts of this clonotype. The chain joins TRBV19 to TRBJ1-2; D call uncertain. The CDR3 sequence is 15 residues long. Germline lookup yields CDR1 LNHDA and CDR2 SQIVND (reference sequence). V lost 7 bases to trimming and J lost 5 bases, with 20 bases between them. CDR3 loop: CASTPQAADPYGYTF. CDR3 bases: TGTGCCAGTACTCCTCAAGCAGCAGACCCGTATGGCTACACCTTC. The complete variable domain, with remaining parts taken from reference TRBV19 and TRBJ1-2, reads DGGITQSPKYLFRKEGQNVTLSCEQNLNHDAMYWYRQDPGQGLRLIYYSQIVNDFQKGDIAEGYSVSREKKESFPLTVTSAQKNPTAFYLCASTPQAADPYGYTFGSGTRLTVV.

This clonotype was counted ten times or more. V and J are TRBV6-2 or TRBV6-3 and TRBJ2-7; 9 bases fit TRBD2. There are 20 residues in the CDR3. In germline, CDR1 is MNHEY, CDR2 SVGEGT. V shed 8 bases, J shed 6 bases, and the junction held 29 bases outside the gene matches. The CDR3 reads CASYSIRKSGRPGLIPEQYF. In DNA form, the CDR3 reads TGTGCCAGCTATTCAATCCGAAAAAGCGGGAGGCCCGGGTTGATCCCCGAGCAGTACTTC.

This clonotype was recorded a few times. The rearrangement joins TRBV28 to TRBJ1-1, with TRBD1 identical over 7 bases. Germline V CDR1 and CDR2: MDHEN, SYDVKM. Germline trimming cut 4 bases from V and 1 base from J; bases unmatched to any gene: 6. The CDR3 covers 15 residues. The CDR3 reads CASSSWTGRNTEAFF. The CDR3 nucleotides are TGTGCCAGCAGTTCTTGGACAGGCCGGAACACTGAAGCTTTCTTT.

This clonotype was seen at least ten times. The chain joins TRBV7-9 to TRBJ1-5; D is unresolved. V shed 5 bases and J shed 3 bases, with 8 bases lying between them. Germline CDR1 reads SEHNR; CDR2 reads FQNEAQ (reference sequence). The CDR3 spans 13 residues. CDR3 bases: TGTGCCAGCAGCGCGGGCATCAATCAGCCCCAGCATTTT. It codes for CASSAGINQPQHF.

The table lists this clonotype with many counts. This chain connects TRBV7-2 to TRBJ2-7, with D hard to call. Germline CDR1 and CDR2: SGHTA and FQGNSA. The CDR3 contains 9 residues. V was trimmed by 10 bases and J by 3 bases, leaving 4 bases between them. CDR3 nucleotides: TGTGCCAACCTCTACGAGCAGTACTTC. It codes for CANLYEQYF. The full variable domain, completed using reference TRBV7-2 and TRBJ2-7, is GAGVSQSPSNKVTEKGKDVELRCDPISGHTALYWYRQSLGQGLEFLIYFQGNSAPDKSGLPSDRFSAERTGGSVSTLTIQRTQQEDSAVYLCANLYEQYFGPGTRLTVT.

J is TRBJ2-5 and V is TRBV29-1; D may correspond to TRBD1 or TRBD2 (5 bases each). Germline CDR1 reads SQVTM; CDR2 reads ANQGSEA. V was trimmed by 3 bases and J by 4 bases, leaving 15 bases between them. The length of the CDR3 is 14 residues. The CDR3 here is CSVDTRRERETQYF. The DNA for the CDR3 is TGCAGCGTTGACACTCGCAGGGAGAGAGAGACCCAGTACTTC.

As DNA, the CDR3 is TGTGCCAGCAGCTTAGGGGCGAGGGTCTACGAGCAGTACGTC. It translates to CASSLGARVYEQYV. The chain is built from TRBV7-8 and TRBJ2-7, with D perhaps matching TRBD2 (5 bases). Trimming stripped 1 base from V and 3 bases from J, with 10 bases between. CDR3 length: 14 residues. The V gene's germline CDR1 is SGHVS and CDR2 FQNEAQ.

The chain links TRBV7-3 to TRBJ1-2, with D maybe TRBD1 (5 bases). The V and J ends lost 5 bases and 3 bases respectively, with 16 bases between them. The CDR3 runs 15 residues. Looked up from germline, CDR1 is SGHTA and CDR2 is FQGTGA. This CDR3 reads CASSHWGGGDYGYTF. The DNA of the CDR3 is TGTGCCAGCAGCCATTGGGGCGGCGGAGACTATGGCTACACCTTC.

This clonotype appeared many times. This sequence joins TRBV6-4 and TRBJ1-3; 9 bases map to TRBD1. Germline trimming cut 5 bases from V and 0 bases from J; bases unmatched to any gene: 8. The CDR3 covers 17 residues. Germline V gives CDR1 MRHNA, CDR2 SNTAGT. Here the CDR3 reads CASSLHDRGSSGNTIYF. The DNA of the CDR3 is TGTGCCAGCAGTCTTCATGACAGGGGGTCCTCTGGAAACACCATATATTTT.

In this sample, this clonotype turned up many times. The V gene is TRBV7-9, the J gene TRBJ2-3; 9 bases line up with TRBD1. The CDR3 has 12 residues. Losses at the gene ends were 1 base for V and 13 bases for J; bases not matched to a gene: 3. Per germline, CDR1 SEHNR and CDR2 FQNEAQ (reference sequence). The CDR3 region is CASSLGTGVEYF. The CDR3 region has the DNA TGTGCCAGCAGCTTAGGGACAGGGGTCGAGTATTTT.

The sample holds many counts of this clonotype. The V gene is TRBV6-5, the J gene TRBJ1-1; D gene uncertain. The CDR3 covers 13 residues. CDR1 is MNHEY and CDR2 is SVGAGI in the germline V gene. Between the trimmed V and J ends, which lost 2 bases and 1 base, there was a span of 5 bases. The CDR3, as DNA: TGTGCCAGCAGTTACCTTGGGAACACTGAAGCTTTCTTT. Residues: CASSYLGNTEAFF.

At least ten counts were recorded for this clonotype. CDR3 DNA sequence: TGTGCCAGCCAGCGGGGGTCAGGGGGAGAGACCCAGTACTTC. Its translation: CASQRGSGGETQYF. The genes are TRBV6-5 and TRBJ2-5, with D possibly matching TRBD2 (8 bases). The length of the CDR3 is 14 residues. Trimming took 8 bases from V and 4 from J, leaving 17 bases between them. CDR1 and CDR2 (germline): MNHEY, SVGAGI.

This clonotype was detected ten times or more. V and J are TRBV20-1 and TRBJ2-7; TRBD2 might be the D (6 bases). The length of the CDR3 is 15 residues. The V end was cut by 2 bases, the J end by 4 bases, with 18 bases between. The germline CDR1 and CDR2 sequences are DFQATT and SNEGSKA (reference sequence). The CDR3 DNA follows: TGCAGTGCTAGATCTAGCGAGAGCACCTCTTACGAGCAGTACTTC. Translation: CSARSSESTSYEQYF.

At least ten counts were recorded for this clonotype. Here the CDR3 DNA reads TGTGCCAGCACTACATTGGGGTTGGCCGGCCTTCTTTCCTACGAGCAGTACTTC. Its translation is CASTTLGLAGLLSYEQYF. The chain carries TRBV12-3 or TRBV12-4 and TRBJ2-7; no firm D call. Trimming left V 7 bases short and J 1 base short, with 26 bases between. There are 18 residues in the CDR3.

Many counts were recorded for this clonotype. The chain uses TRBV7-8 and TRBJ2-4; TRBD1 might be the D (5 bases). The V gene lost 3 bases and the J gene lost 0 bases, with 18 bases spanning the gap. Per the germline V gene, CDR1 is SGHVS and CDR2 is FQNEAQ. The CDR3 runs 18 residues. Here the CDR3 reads CASSFLRTPALAKNIQYF. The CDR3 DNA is TGTGCCAGCAGCTTCCTACGGACACCCGCTCTAGCCAAAAACATTCAGTACTTC.